A selection of T cell receptor beta chains follows, all from one sample in a study of OX40 agonist ivuxolimab in advanced cancers. This table comes from immunoSEQ multiplex PCR, and its TCRdb copy is limited to in-frame clones, with some not included. There are tens of thousands of clones in the sample; about 81% occur only once, and 0.69% lies in the top ten. Specimen: CD4+ or CD8+ T cells sorted from blood, collected in a trial of the OX40 agonist ivuxolimab. Receptor source: an adult with an advanced solid tumor such as melanoma, head and neck, liver or kidney cancer. The CDR3 runs from the conserved cysteine through the conserved F or W. A D gene is named only where the DNA matches it firmly. For some rows the clone size is stated as once, few or many, or as a class when expanded; others skip it.

CDR3aa: CASSKVFQGSYNEQFF
CDR3nt: TGTGCCAGCAGCAAGGTTTTTCAGGGCTCCTACAATGAGCAGTTCTTC
v_gene: TRBV7-6
d_gene: NA
abundance: NA
j_gene: TRBJ2-1

CDR3aa: CASTSDRAQETQYF
CDR3nt: TGTGCCAGCACCAGCGACAGGGCCCAAGAGACCCAGTACTTC
v_gene: TRBV6-5
d_gene: TRBD1
abundance: NA
j_gene: TRBJ2-5

CDR3aa: CASSVTSGGSRTDTQYF
CDR3nt: TGTGCCAGCAGCGTGACTAGCGGGGGGTCCCGCACAGATACGCAGTATTTT
v_gene: TRBV11-2
d_gene: TRBD2
abundance: NA
j_gene: TRBJ2-3

CDR3aa: CASSLGQAGTEAFF
CDR3nt: TGTGCCAGCAGCCTGGGACAGGCAGGGACTGAAGCTTTCTTT
v_gene: TRBV6-5
d_gene: TRBD1
abundance: NA
j_gene: TRBJ1-1

CDR3aa: CASSLGLGGYARYF
CDR3nt: TGCGCCAGCAGCTTAGGGCTTGGAGGGTACGCTAGGTACTTC
v_gene: TRBV5-1
d_gene: NA
abundance: NA
j_gene: TRBJ2-7

CDR3aa: CATSRDLNGELFF
CDR3nt: TGTGCCACCAGCAGAGATCTTAACGGGGAGCTGTTTTTT
v_gene: TRBV15
d_gene: NA
abundance: NA
j_gene: TRBJ2-2

CDR3aa: CSAGGQGLTSYEQYF
CDR3nt: TGCAGCGCGGGGGGACAGGGACTTACTTCCTACGAGCAGTACTTC
v_gene: TRBV29-1
d_gene: TRBD1
abundance: NA
j_gene: TRBJ2-7

CDR3aa: CASRPHGYNEKLFF
CDR3nt: TGTGCCAGCAGACCCCACGGATATAATGAAAAACTGTTTTTT
v_gene: TRBV6-1
d_gene: NA
abundance: NA
j_gene: TRBJ1-4

CDR3aa: CASRKWGDRVFTGELFF
CDR3nt: TGTGCTAGCCGAAAATGGGGGGACAGGGTGTTTACCGGGGAGCTGTTTTTT
v_gene: TRBV2
d_gene: TRBD1
abundance: NA
j_gene: TRBJ2-2

CDR3aa: CATSRDQQGSIYGYTF
CDR3nt: TGTGCCACCAGCAGAGATCAACAGGGGTCGATCTATGGCTACACCTTC
v_gene: TRBV15
d_gene: TRBD1
abundance: NA
j_gene: TRBJ1-2

CDR3aa: CASSLAGGASYNEQFF
CDR3nt: TGTGCCAGCAGCTTAGCAGGGGGTGCCTCCTACAATGAGCAGTTCTTC
v_gene: TRBV7-2
d_gene: NA
abundance: NA
j_gene: TRBJ2-1

CDR3aa: CASSGWDIPYEQYF
CDR3nt: TGTGCCAGTAGTGGATGGGACATTCCCTACGAGCAGTACTTC
v_gene: TRBV19
d_gene: NA
abundance: few
j_gene: TRBJ2-7

CDR3aa: CASSQIGDSGEQYF
CDR3nt: TGTGCCAGCAGCCAAATAGGGGACTCCGGGGAGCAGTACTTC
v_gene: TRBV5-4
d_gene: NA
abundance: NA
j_gene: TRBJ2-7

CDR3aa: CAIGLDPETQYF
CDR3nt: TGTGCCATCGGACTAGACCCAGAGACCCAGTACTTC
v_gene: TRBV10-3
d_gene: TRBD2
abundance: NA
j_gene: TRBJ2-5

CDR3aa: CASSFRGVGYGYTF
CDR3nt: TGTGCCAGTAGTTTCCGGGGGGTTGGCTATGGCTACACCTTC
v_gene: TRBV19
d_gene: NA
abundance: NA
j_gene: TRBJ1-2

CDR3aa: CASSLGSTDEQYF
CDR3nt: TGTGCCAGCAGCTTGGGCAGTACAGACGAGCAGTACTTC
v_gene: TRBV7-7
d_gene: NA
abundance: NA
j_gene: TRBJ2-7

CDR3aa: CASSPPTGGTFNSPLHF
CDR3nt: TGTGCCAGCAGTCCTCCGACAGGGGGCACATTTAATTCACCCCTCCACTTT
v_gene: TRBV28
d_gene: TRBD1
abundance: NA
j_gene: TRBJ1-6

CDR3aa: CASSLVETQYF
CDR3nt: TGTGCCAGCAGCTTGGTCGAGACCCAGTACTTC
v_gene: TRBV5-8
d_gene: NA
abundance: once
j_gene: TRBJ2-5

CDR3aa: CASSVLGSLQMNTEAFF
CDR3nt: TGTGCCAGCAGCGTATTAGGGAGCCTCCAAATGAACACTGAAGCTTTCTTT
v_gene: TRBV11-2
d_gene: NA
abundance: NA
j_gene: TRBJ1-1

CDR3aa: CASSLVVQTRGGWETQYF
CDR3nt: TGTGCCAGCAGCTTAGTAGTCCAAACGCGGGGGGGCTGGGAGACCCAGTACTTC
v_gene: TRBV7-2
d_gene: TRBD2
abundance: NA
j_gene: TRBJ2-5

CDR3aa: CASSVATGELFF
CDR3nt: TGTGCCAGCAGCGTAGCTACCGGGGAGCTGTTTTTT
v_gene: TRBV9
d_gene: NA
abundance: NA
j_gene: TRBJ2-2

CDR3aa: CASSLALGSNTEAFF
CDR3nt: TGTGCCAGCAGCTTGGCTCTGGGCTCTAACACTGAAGCTTTCTTT
v_gene: TRBV5-4
d_gene: NA
abundance: NA
j_gene: TRBJ1-1

CDR3aa: CASSKSGVGSGELFF
CDR3nt: TGTGCCAGTAGTAAGTCAGGGGTCGGATCCGGGGAGCTGTTTTTT
v_gene: TRBV19
d_gene: NA
abundance: few
j_gene: TRBJ2-2

CDR3aa: CASSLGRGTGIYEQYF
CDR3nt: TGTGCCAGCAGCTTGGGCCGGGGGACAGGGATCTACGAGCAGTACTTC
v_gene: TRBV5-5
d_gene: TRBD1
abundance: NA
j_gene: TRBJ2-7

CDR3aa: CASSPGGIYEQYF
CDR3nt: TGTGCCAGCAGTCCTGGCGGGATCTACGAGCAGTACTTC
v_gene: TRBV14
d_gene: NA
abundance: NA
j_gene: TRBJ2-7

CDR3aa: CSVVFRAYEQYF
CDR3nt: TGCAGCGTTGTGTTCAGGGCCTACGAGCAGTACTTC
v_gene: TRBV29-1
d_gene: NA
abundance: NA
j_gene: TRBJ2-7

CDR3aa: CASSSYGGLDEQFF
CDR3nt: TGTGCCAGCAGTTCCTACGGGGGACTGGATGAGCAGTTCTTC
v_gene: TRBV6-5
d_gene: NA
abundance: NA
j_gene: TRBJ2-1

CDR3aa: CASSYRNTEAFF
CDR3nt: TGTGCCAGCAGTTACAGGAACACTGAAGCTTTCTTT
v_gene: TRBV6-5
d_gene: NA
abundance: NA
j_gene: TRBJ1-1

CDR3aa: CASSATWNTEAFF
CDR3nt: TGTGCCAGCAGTGCTACCTGGAACACTGAAGCTTTCTTT
v_gene: TRBV6-4
d_gene: NA
abundance: once
j_gene: TRBJ1-1

CDR3aa: CASSQGDGGSDTQYF
CDR3nt: TGCGCCAGCAGCCAAGGGGACGGAGGCTCAGATACGCAGTATTTT
v_gene: TRBV4-1
d_gene: NA
abundance: NA
j_gene: TRBJ2-3

CDR3aa: CASSGAAKNIQYF
CDR3nt: TGTGCCAGCTCCGGGGCGGCCAAAAACATTCAGTACTTC
v_gene: TRBV28
d_gene: NA
abundance: NA
j_gene: TRBJ2-4

CDR3aa: CASSARQIGNEKLFF
CDR3nt: TGTGCCAGCAGCGCCCGACAGATCGGTAATGAAAAACTGTTTTTT
v_gene: TRBV5-4
d_gene: NA
abundance: NA
j_gene: TRBJ1-4

CDR3aa: CASSPRLHRGPEQYF
CDR3nt: TGTGCCAGCAGCCCGAGACTCCACCGAGGGCCCGAGCAGTACTTC
v_gene: TRBV7-9
d_gene: NA
abundance: few
j_gene: TRBJ2-7

CDR3aa: CASSLNRNTEAFF
CDR3nt: TGTGCCAGCAGCTTAAACCGTAACACTGAAGCTTTCTTT
v_gene: TRBV11-2
d_gene: NA
abundance: NA
j_gene: TRBJ1-1

CDR3aa: CASSFPANRGNEQFF
CDR3nt: TGTGCCAGCAGCTTCCCTGCAAATAGGGGCAATGAGCAGTTCTTC
v_gene: TRBV11-2
d_gene: NA
abundance: NA
j_gene: TRBJ2-1

CDR3aa: CASSRGQGSYGYTF
CDR3nt: TGTGCCAGCAGCCGAGGACAGGGTTCGTATGGCTACACCTTC
v_gene: TRBV5-4
d_gene: TRBD1
abundance: NA
j_gene: TRBJ1-2

CDR3aa: CASQARQVLGDTQYF
CDR3nt: TGTGCCAGCCAAGCGAGACAGGTCCTAGGAGATACGCAGTATTTT
v_gene: TRBV2
d_gene: NA
abundance: NA
j_gene: TRBJ2-3

CDR3aa: CASSLASPYNEQFF
CDR3nt: TGTGCCAGCAGCTTGGCGTCCCCCTACAATGAGCAGTTCTTC
v_gene: TRBV5-4
d_gene: NA
abundance: NA
j_gene: TRBJ2-1

CDR3aa: CASKKESYEQYF
CDR3nt: TGTGCCAGCAAAAAGGAGTCCTACGAGCAGTACTTC
v_gene: TRBV6-6
d_gene: NA
abundance: NA
j_gene: TRBJ2-7

CDR3aa: CASSLGTGSDEQYF
CDR3nt: TGCGCCAGCAGCCTAGGGACAGGGTCGGACGAGCAGTACTTC
v_gene: TRBV5-1
d_gene: TRBD1
abundance: NA
j_gene: TRBJ2-7

CDR3aa: CASTPGRGGRYEQYF
CDR3nt: TGTGCCAGCACCCCAGGGAGGGGGGGCCGCTACGAGCAGTACTTC
v_gene: TRBV13
d_gene: NA
abundance: few
j_gene: TRBJ2-7

CDR3aa: CASSEGRARGQPQHF
CDR3nt: TGTGCCAGCAGTGAAGGTAGGGCCCGGGGCCAGCCCCAGCATTTT
v_gene: TRBV2
d_gene: NA
abundance: NA
j_gene: TRBJ1-5

CDR3aa: CASSFVTEDTQYF
CDR3nt: TGTGCCAGCAGCTTCGTAACCGAAGATACGCAGTATTTT
v_gene: TRBV7-9
d_gene: NA
abundance: NA
j_gene: TRBJ2-3

CDR3aa: CASSLRLAELDTQYF
CDR3nt: TGTGCCAGCAGCTTAAGACTAGCGGAGCTGGATACGCAGTATTTT
v_gene: TRBV5-8
d_gene: TRBD2
abundance: NA
j_gene: TRBJ2-3

CDR3aa: CASTLSGLALSGELFF
CDR3nt: TGCGCCAGCACCCTTTCAGGGCTAGCCCTTTCCGGGGAGCTGTTTTTT
v_gene: TRBV4-1
d_gene: NA
abundance: few
j_gene: TRBJ2-2

CDR3aa: CASGDRARNEQYF
CDR3nt: TGTGCCAGCGGCGACCGGGCCCGGAACGAGCAGTACTTC
v_gene: TRBV6-6
d_gene: NA
abundance: NA
j_gene: TRBJ2-7

CDR3aa: CASSGRGDEQYF
CDR3nt: TGTGCCAGCAGTGGGCGGGGGGACGAGCAGTACTTC
v_gene: TRBV2
d_gene: TRBD2
abundance: NA
j_gene: TRBJ2-7

CDR3aa: CASSATGVREKLFF
CDR3nt: TGCGCCAGCAGCGCCACAGGGGTACGGGAAAAACTGTTTTTT
v_gene: TRBV5-1
d_gene: TRBD1
abundance: NA
j_gene: TRBJ1-4

CDR3aa: CASSLGGVSEQFF
CDR3nt: TGTGCCAGCAGCTTAGGCGGGGTCTCCGAGCAGTTCTTC
v_gene: TRBV7-2
d_gene: NA
abundance: few
j_gene: TRBJ2-1

CDR3aa: CASSFFTGTGATNYGYTF
CDR3nt: TGTGCCAGCAGCTTCTTTACCGGGACAGGAGCTACTAACTATGGCTACACCTTC
v_gene: TRBV13
d_gene: TRBD1
abundance: NA
j_gene: TRBJ1-2